This entry concerns a single T cell receptor beta chain. This specimen belongs to a study of blood T cell repertoires in COVID-19. About the study: Acute and convalescent COVID-19 samples came from the United States, Italy and Spain. PBMCs, B-cell-depleted T cells, or T cells provided the cDNA or gDNA that made up the material.

The authors' processing: Reference gene primers were amplified, and this amplification served to estimate nucleated cell counts. Measured with immunoSEQ multiplex PCR; TCRdb has only the in-frame clones, and not every one. V, J and clone size are those of that table, while D and trimming were read from the DNA. The repertoire has 200,000 to 300,000 clones, approximately 86% of them found once; the top ten carry under 2%. The V gene's germline CDR1 is MNHNY and CDR2 SVGAGI (reference sequence). The CDR3 length is 15 residues. Trimming removed 7 bases from V and 3 bases from J, with 16 bases in between.

The V call is TRBV6-6, the J call TRBJ1-3; a possible D gene is TRBD1 (6 bases). Sequencing input: peripheral blood. The receptor was isolated from a man aged 25 to 45 with active or convalescent COVID-19. CDR3 coding DNA: TGTGCCAGCACCGAGGCAGGGGTTGATGGAAACACCATATATTTT. Amino acid sequence: CASTEAGVDGNTIYF.